This T cell receptor beta chain was identified in a study of graft-versus-host responses after intestinal transplantation. Study-wide background: Uniformly, recipients were administered anti-thymocyte globulin induction with subsequent tacrolimus and steroids for three to four years. Study-wide points: GvH clones appeared in recipient marrow, some first in ileum or blood. Peak GvH clone levels in circulation were associated with early post-transplant HvG declines.

On this clone itself: Its antigen remains unknown.

TCRdb's table, derived via immunoSEQ multiplex PCR, lists solely in-frame clones and lacks some. The profile shows approximately 130,000 clones, 90% to 95% of them singletons. The CDR3 sequence is 14 residues long. Looked up from germline, CDR1 is SGHRS and CDR2 is YFSETQ. V trimming: 3 bases; J trimming: 8 bases; junction bases outside the gene matches: 9. The sequence came from a human donor who received an intestinal transplant. This chain links TRBV5-1 with TRBJ1-2; 8 bases align to TRBD1. This sample comprised unstimulated CD4+ T cells sorted from spleen or lymph node cells, obtained before intestinal transplant. The DNA of the CDR3 is TGCGCCAGCAGCTCATGGACAGGGTCGGTCGGCTACACCTTC. This gives the protein CASSSWTGSVGYTF.